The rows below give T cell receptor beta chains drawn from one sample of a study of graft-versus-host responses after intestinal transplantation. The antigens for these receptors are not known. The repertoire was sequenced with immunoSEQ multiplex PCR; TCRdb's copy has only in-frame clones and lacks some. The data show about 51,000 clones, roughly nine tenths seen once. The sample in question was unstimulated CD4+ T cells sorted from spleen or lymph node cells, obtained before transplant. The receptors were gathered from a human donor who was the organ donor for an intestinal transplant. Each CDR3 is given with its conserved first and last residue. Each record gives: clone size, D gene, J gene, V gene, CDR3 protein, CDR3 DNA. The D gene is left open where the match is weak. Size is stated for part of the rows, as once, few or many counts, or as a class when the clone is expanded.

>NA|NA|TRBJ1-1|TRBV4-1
CASSQGQGGYTEAFF
TGCGCCAGCAGCCAAGGGCAGGGAGGGTACACTGAAGCTTTCTTT
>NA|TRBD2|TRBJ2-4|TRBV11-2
CASSLLAGGDHIQYF
TGTGCCAGCAGCTTATTAGCGGGAGGTGACCACATTCAGTACTTC
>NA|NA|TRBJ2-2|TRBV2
CASSEVRGATGELFF
TGTGCCAGCAGTGAAGTCAGGGGCGCGACCGGGGAGCTGTTTTTT
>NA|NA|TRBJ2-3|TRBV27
CASSLRQADTQYF
TGTGCCAGCAGTTTAAGACAGGCCGATACGCAGTATTTT
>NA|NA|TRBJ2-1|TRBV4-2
CASSREALDEQFF
TGTGCCAGCAGCCGGGAGGCGTTGGATGAGCAGTTCTTC
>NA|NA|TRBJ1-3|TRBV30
CAWSEIGLNTIYF
TGTGCCTGGAGCGAGATTGGGCTAAACACCATATATTTT
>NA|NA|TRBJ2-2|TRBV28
CASSPPQGRVAGELFF
TGTGCCAGCAGCCCGCCTCAGGGAAGAGTCGCCGGGGAGCTGTTTTTT
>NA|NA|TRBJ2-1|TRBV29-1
CSAPFRGSYNEQFF
TGCAGCGCCCCCTTTCGGGGGTCCTACAATGAGCAGTTCTTC
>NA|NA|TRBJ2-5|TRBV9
CASSERQGRGETQYF
TGTGCCAGCAGCGAGAGACAGGGGAGGGGAGAGACCCAGTACTTC
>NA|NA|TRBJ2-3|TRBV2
CASKGSGDTQYF
TGTGCCAGCAAGGGCAGCGGAGATACGCAGTATTTT
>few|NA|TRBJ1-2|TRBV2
CASSAGRDIGGYTF
TGTGCCAGCAGCGCAGGACGGGATATTGGCGGCTACACCTTC
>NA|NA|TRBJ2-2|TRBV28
CASSLAARGTGELFF
TGTGCCAGCAGTTTGGCAGCACGAGGCACCGGGGAGCTGTTTTTT
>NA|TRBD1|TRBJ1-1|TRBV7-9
CASSPQTGFGEAFF
TGTGCCAGCAGCCCCCAGACAGGGTTTGGTGAAGCTTTCTTT
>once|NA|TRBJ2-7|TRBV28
CAIRQAATYEQYF
TGTGCCATCCGCCAGGCCGCGACCTACGAGCAGTACTTC
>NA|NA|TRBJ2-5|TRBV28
CASSLGGSRETQYF
TGTGCCAGCAGTTTAGGTGGGAGCAGGGAGACCCAGTACTTC
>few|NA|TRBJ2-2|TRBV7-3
CASSLDRFPNTGELFF
TGTGCCAGCAGCTTAGACAGGTTCCCTAACACCGGGGAGCTGTTTTTT
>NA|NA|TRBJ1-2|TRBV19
CASSTPTAGNVYTF
TGTGCCAGTAGTACCCCGACAGCTGGGAACGTCTACACCTTC
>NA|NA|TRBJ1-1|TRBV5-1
CASSSGGPNTEAFF
TGCGCCAGCAGCTCAGGAGGGCCGAACACTGAAGCTTTCTTT
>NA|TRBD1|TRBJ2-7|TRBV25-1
CARLPGQAPHEQYF
TGTGCCAGGTTACCGGGACAGGCCCCACACGAGCAGTACTTC
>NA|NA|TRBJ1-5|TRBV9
CASSVASRGYEVQPQHF
TGTGCCAGCAGCGTAGCATCTAGGGGCTACGAGGTCCAGCCCCAGCATTTT